The rows below give T cell receptor beta chains drawn from one sample of a study of T cells in Graves' hyperthyroidism and ophthalmopathy. TCRdb reprocessed the multiplex PCR reads via MiXCR and lists one record per CDR3 protein. Among 200,000 to 300,000 distinct CDR3 sequences, around 17% were seen once, and the ten largest hold more than 25%. What was sequenced was blood. The origin of the receptors is a woman aged 18-35 years with Graves' ophthalmopathy. CDR3s include the opening cysteine and the closing phenylalanine or tryptophan. Fields, in order: J gene, V gene, D gene, CDR3 length, clone size, CDR3 protein. The D gene is left open where the match is weak. Not every row has a clone size; where given, it reads once, few, many or a size class.

>TRBJ2-2|TRBV2|-|14|many
CASSEGGDTGELFF
>TRBJ2-3|TRBV6-1|-|13|many
CASFRRVSDTQYF
>TRBJ1-1|TRBV2|-|13|many
CASSEAGGTEAFF
>TRBJ2-1|TRBV20-1|-|15|-
CSAMAPPKPYNEQFF
>TRBJ2-7|TRBV20-1|-|14|many
CSASQGSRAEEQYF
>TRBJ1-6|TRBV28|-|19|many
CASSLSFFSTVAYNSPLHF
>TRBJ1-1|TRBV5-1|TRBD1|15|many
CASSSYRGRDTEAFF
>TRBJ1-1|TRBV20-1|-|14|many
CSARDVPLNTEAFF
>TRBJ1-5|TRBV28|-|13|many
CASSFGRIKPQHF
>TRBJ2-2|TRBV28|-|15|many
CASSLGASPTGELFF
>TRBJ2-7|TRBV2|-|15|-
CASSERGGISYEQYF
>TRBJ2-5|TRBV6-1|TRBD2|15|many
CASSFRTSWQETQYF
>TRBJ1-1|TRBV19|TRBD1|15|few
CASTRLGQEGTEAFF
>TRBJ2-7|TRBV27|TRBD1|17|many
CASSLKGQGRGTYEQYF
>TRBJ1-1|TRBV20-1|TRBD1|17|many
CSARDPASGGSNTEAFF
>TRBJ2-3|TRBV20-1|TRBD2|16|many
CSARAPETSSTDTQYF
>TRBJ2-7|TRBV4-2|TRBD1|16|many
CASSQGGQGVVYEQYF
>TRBJ1-1|TRBV30|-|13|many
CAWSRLVNTEAFF
>TRBJ2-7|TRBV9|TRBD2|15|many
CASSVGERETGEQYF
>TRBJ1-1|TRBV12-3/TRBV12-4|TRBD1|12|many
CASSLRDRGAFF
>TRBJ2-2|TRBV3-1|-|18|few
CASSLPPVQNEYTGELFF
>TRBJ2-7|TRBV2|-|17|many
CASSEASSDSFSYEQYF
>TRBJ1-2|TRBV18|TRBD1|14|-
CASSTGAGDGGYTF
>TRBJ1-1|TRBV2|TRBD1|12|many
CATNQGALEAFF
>TRBJ1-3|TRBV30|TRBD1|14|many
CAWGQGTGGNTIYF
>TRBJ2-7|TRBV6-2/TRBV6-3|TRBD1|14|many
CASSKTGGAYEQYF
>TRBJ2-3|TRBV7-3|TRBD2|16|-
CASSDGTSGRADTQYF
>TRBJ2-3|TRBV20-1|-|14|many
CSASPDPDADTQYF
>TRBJ1-2|TRBV4-1|-|16|many
CASSQGLDLLNYGYTF
>TRBJ2-1|TRBV6-1|TRBD2|16|many
CASSQTGGGGYNEQFF
>TRBJ2-5|TRBV19|TRBD2|17|-
CASTSSLRRGAGETQYF
>TRBJ2-1|TRBV18|-|15|many
CASSPYQTEYNEQFF
>TRBJ1-6|TRBV19|TRBD1|15|-
CASSIGDRGNSPLHF
>TRBJ2-2|TRBV7-3|-|18|many
CASSTQGEGTAITGELFF
>TRBJ1-2|TRBV20-1|TRBD1|13|many
CSAIRTGDYGYTF